This T cell receptor beta chain derives from a study of blood T cell repertoires in COVID-19. Repertoires were generated with immunoSEQ multiplex PCR, while TCRdb's copy carries only in-frame clones and drops some. This table holds about 64,000 clones, 80% to 90% found once. The CDR3 is 16 residues long. The germline CDR1 and CDR2 sequences are SGHNT and YYREEE (reference sequence). The ends were cut back, 5 bases at V and 5 bases at J, with 22 bases in the middle. J is TRBJ2-5 and V is TRBV5-4; perhaps TRBD2 as D (6 bases). The source of this sequence is a middle-aged man with acute or convalescent COVID-19. What was sequenced was peripheral blood. CDR3 protein: CASSRASGLRGETQYF. For the CDR3, the DNA is TGTGCCAGCAGTCGAGCGTCGGGGCTCCGGGGGGAGACCCAGTACTTC. Using reference TRBV5-4 and TRBJ2-5 for the parts outside the CDR3, the full variable domain is ETGVTQSPTHLIKTRGQQVTLRCSSQSGHNTVSWYQQALGQGPQFIFQYYREEENGRGNFPPRFSGLQFPNYSSELNVNALELDDSALYLCASSRASGLRGETQYFGPGTRLLVL.